This T cell receptor beta chain was found in a study of T cell responses to AZD1222 COVID-19 vaccine. Points from the study as a whole: Donors in the cohort were predominantly white British and more often female, and clonal diversity was possibly underestimated. None of the repertoires were sampled until the peak T cell response had passed.

A note on this clone: The antigen is undetermined.

There are 14 residues in the CDR3. V shed 3 bases and J shed 6 bases, with 14 bases lying between them. Germline values: CDR1 LNHDA, CDR2 SQIVND (reference sequence). Method: immunoSEQ multiplex PCR; TCRdb's copy keeps in-frame clones and lacks some. The repertoire holds 150,000 to 200,000 clones, about 92% seen once, with 0.9% to 1.2% in the top ten. The TCR sequence derives from an adult who received the AZD1222 COVID-19 vaccine. The sequencing used peripheral blood, collected 28 days after the second AZD1222 dose. The V call is TRBV19, the J call TRBJ1-2, with D perhaps TRBD1 (6 bases). CDR3 DNA: TGTGCCAGTAGTATCTCGACAGGAGGTGATGGCTACACCTTC. It yields the protein CASSISTGGDGYTF.